One and the same sample provided the 27 T cell receptor beta chains below, sequenced in a study of shared clonotypes between healthy human individuals. Method: immunoSEQ multiplex PCR; TCRdb's copy keeps in-frame clones and lacks some. The sample has some 550,000 clones, about 97% seen once. Sequencing was performed on naive CD4+ T cells sorted from blood. Subset specified: CD45RA+ positively selected. The receptors stem from a woman younger than 45 in good health.

The chain links TRBV6-5 to TRBJ1-5; D is uncertain. V lost 8 bases and J 8 bases, leaving 16 bases between the germline ends. The CDR3 is 13 amino acids. Germline loops: CDR1 MNHEY, CDR2 SVGAGI. This CDR3 is CASAMRTEKPQHF. The CDR3 coding sequence is TGTGCCAGCGCGATGAGGACTGAGAAGCCCCAGCATTTT.

This sequence joins TRBV5-1 and TRBJ1-3; 7 bases match TRBD1. V lost 4 bases, J lost 1 base, and 14 bases stayed unmatched. This CDR3 has 18 amino acids. Germline CDR1 reads SGHRS; CDR2 reads YFSETQ. CDR3 region: CASSLQPTGVQSGNTIYF. The CDR3 DNA sequence: TGCGCCAGCAGCCTTCAACCTACAGGGGTCCAGTCTGGAAACACCATATATTTT.

The chain is built from TRBV10-3 and TRBJ2-7, with no clear D. This CDR3 comprises 12 residues. The V end lost 2 bases, the J end lost 4 bases, and 6 bases lay between the germline ends. Germline assignment: CDR1 ENHRY and CDR2 SYGVKD. CDR3 nucleotides: TGTGCCATCAGTGAGAGCCTATACGAGCAGTACTTC. Protein: CAISESLYEQYF.

The chain uses TRBV11-3 and TRBJ1-3; D unresolved. From germline, CDR1 is SGHNT and CDR2 YENEEA. The CDR3 has 15 residues. V was clipped by 1 base and J by 3 bases, with 10 bases between them. CDR3: CASSLGSSFGNTIYF. CDR3 nucleotides: TGTGCCAGCAGCTTAGGGTCCTCCTTTGGAAACACCATATATTTT.

This chain connects TRBV30 to TRBJ2-5; D might be TRBD1 (6 bases). The DNA matches TRBJ2-7 better at its end, which makes the J call doubtful. The germline gives CDR1 GTSNPN, CDR2 SVGIG (reference sequence). This CDR3 contains 14 residues. CDR3 residues: CAWRKRQELYEQYF. The CDR3 DNA sequence: TGTGCCTGGAGGAAGAGACAGGAGCTCTACGAGCAGTACTTC.

The V gene is TRBV19, the J gene TRBJ2-2, with 7 bases that match TRBD2. CDR3 length equals 16 residues. Germline assignment: CDR1 LNHDA and CDR2 SQIVND (reference sequence). Trimming at V came to 3 bases and at J to 2 bases, leaving 6 bases not matched to a gene. CDR3 sequence (DNA): TGTGCCAGTAGTATTTTCGGCGGGAGCAACACCGGGGAGCTGTTTTTT. Translated: CASSIFGGSNTGELFF.

The genes are TRBV27 and TRBJ2-3, with 8 bases aligning to TRBD2. Germline loops: CDR1 MNHEY, CDR2 SMNVEV (reference sequence). This CDR3 region has 16 residues. V lost 5 bases, J lost 4 bases, and 11 bases stayed unmatched. CDR3 sequence reads: CASSPPAGEAADTQYF. The CDR3, as DNA: TGTGCCAGCAGTCCACCAGCGGGAGAGGCAGCAGATACGCAGTATTTT.

The gene calls are TRBV2 and TRBJ2-2, with D possibly TRBD1 on 5 matching bases. Germline V gene lookup returns CDR1 SNHLY and CDR2 FYNNEI. The ends were cut back, 2 bases at V and 6 bases at J, with 16 bases in the middle. The CDR3 loop spans 16 amino acids. CDR3 amino acids: CASSEQGAAVSGELFF. CDR3 DNA sequence: TGTGCCAGCAGTGAACAAGGGGCTGCGGTCTCCGGGGAGCTGTTTTTT.

This sequence joins TRBV28 and TRBJ1-5, with D unresolved. The CDR3 length is 14 residues. Germline CDR1 MDHEN, CDR2 SYDVKM. Trimming removed 7 bases at V and 1 base at J, with 11 bases between. In DNA form, the CDR3 reads TGTGCCAGCATCCTACGGGGAAGCAATCAGCCCCAGCATTTT. Translated: CASILRGSNQPQHF.

The rearrangement uses TRBV7-9 and TRBJ1-4; TRBD1 aligns across 10 bases. The CDR3 sequence is 16 residues long. J was trimmed by 4 bases and V by 6 bases; bases with no gene match: 8. Germline V gene sequence: CDR1 SEHNR, CDR2 FQNEAQ (reference sequence). The CDR3 protein is CASSSGQGLDNEKLFF. CDR3 coding DNA: TGTGCCAGCAGTTCGGGACAGGGGCTAGATAATGAAAAACTGTTTTTT.

This chain uses TRBV28 with TRBJ2-2; D is uncertain. V lost 7 bases and J 4 bases, leaving 7 bases between the germline ends. The CDR3 spans 12 residues. CDR1 MDHEN and CDR2 SYDVKM come from the germline V gene. The CDR3 sequence is CASTHATGELFF. In nucleotides, the CDR3 is TGTGCCAGCACCCATGCCACCGGGGAGCTGTTTTTT.

This rearrangement joins TRBV7-3 to TRBJ2-2; D is undetermined. This CDR3 contains 14 residues. Germline values: CDR1 SGHTA, CDR2 FQGTGA. V lost 1 base and J 1 base, leaving 4 bases between the germline ends. The CDR3 DNA is TGTGCCAGCAGCTTAATCAGGAACACCGGGGAGCTGTTTTTT. It yields the protein CASSLIRNTGELFF.

The genes are TRBV19 and TRBJ2-7; 9 bases line up with TRBD1. Germline loops: CDR1 LNHDA, CDR2 SQIVND (reference sequence). With V trimmed by 2 bases and J by 0 bases, 2 bases remained unmatched. This CDR3 is 15 amino acids long. The DNA for the CDR3 is TGTGCCAGTAGTATACGGACAGGGGACTCCTACGAGCAGTACTTC. This translates into CASSIRTGDSYEQYF.

CDR3 region: CASSSLMKNSNQPQHF. CDR3 bases: TGTGCCAGCAGTTCCCTGATGAAGAATAGCAATCAGCCCCAGCATTTT. The chain joins TRBV28 to TRBJ1-5; D call uncertain. This CDR3 region has 16 residues. Germline CDR1 and CDR2: MDHEN and SYDVKM. Trimming took 4 bases from V and 0 from J, leaving 13 bases between them.

The chain joins TRBV9 to TRBJ1-1; 7 bases agree with TRBD1. This CDR3 comprises 16 residues. V trimming: 0 bases; J trimming: 0 bases; junction bases outside the gene matches: 5. Germline V CDR1 and CDR2: SGDLS, YYNGEE. CDR3 loop: CASSVATGVMNTEAFF. CDR3 sequence (DNA): TGTGCCAGCAGCGTAGCTACAGGGGTAATGAACACTGAAGCTTTCTTT.

The chain couples TRBV19 to TRBJ2-4, with D perhaps matching TRBD1 (6 bases). This CDR3 is built from 13 residues. Trimming took 9 bases from V and 0 from J, leaving 9 bases between them. Germline V lookup: CDR1 LNHDA, CDR2 SQIVND (reference sequence). CDR3 protein: CASEDRAKNIQYF. The CDR3 coding sequence is TGTGCCAGCGAGGACAGAGCCAAAAACATTCAGTACTTC.

CDR3 loop: CASSLLAMSTNTGELFF. CDR3 DNA: TGTGCCAGCAGCCTACTAGCAATGTCGACGAACACCGGGGAGCTGTTTTTT. The chain uses TRBV11-1 and TRBJ2-2; TRBD2 might be the D (6 bases). Looked up from germline, CDR1 is SGHAT and CDR2 is FQDESV (reference sequence). This CDR3 spans 17 amino acids. Trimming took off 5 bases at V and 0 bases at J, with 16 bases between the two ends.

The chain couples TRBV5-4 to TRBJ2-3, with a possible D match to TRBD1 (6 bases). Germline CDR1 is SGHNT and CDR2 is YYREEE (reference sequence). This CDR3 is 13 amino acids long. V dropped 5 bases and J dropped 4 bases, with 11 bases sitting between them. The CDR3 loop reads CASRRGFSDTQYF. The CDR3 DNA sequence: TGTGCCAGCAGGAGGGGGTTTTCAGATACGCAGTATTTT.

The chain is built from TRBV27 and TRBJ2-1; 12 nucleotides match TRBD2. V lost 2 bases and J lost 3; bases outside the gene matches: 8. From germline, CDR1 is MNHEY and CDR2 SMNVEV (reference sequence). The CDR3 extends over 18 amino acids. Here the CDR3 reads CASSLRLRLAGDYNEQFF. DNA of the CDR3: TGTGCCAGCAGTTTAAGGCTGAGACTAGCGGGAGACTACAATGAGCAGTTCTTC.

In DNA form, the CDR3 reads TGTGCCAGCACCACGGATGAGTTTACCGTCAATGAGCAGTTCTTC. Translated, it gives CASTTDEFTVNEQFF. The gene calls are TRBV25-1 and TRBJ2-1; D remains ambiguous. The germline gives CDR1 MGHDK, CDR2 SYGVNS. Trimming took off 7 bases at V and 6 bases at J, with 19 bases between the two ends. The CDR3 is made up of 15 amino acids.

V and J are TRBV10-3 and TRBJ1-2; tentative D call: TRBD1 (5 bases). Trimming took 0 bases from V and 2 from J, leaving 10 bases between them. Germline CDR1 reads ENHRY; CDR2 reads SYGVKD. CDR3 length equals 15 residues. CDR3: CAISESIPGNYGYTF. The DNA for the CDR3 is TGTGCCATCAGTGAGTCGATCCCAGGGAACTATGGCTACACCTTC.

This clone has only one observation. The chain couples TRBV30 to TRBJ1-5; D is unresolved. Germline CDR1 GTSNPN, CDR2 SVGIG (reference sequence). The CDR3 has 12 residues. V was clipped by 5 bases and J by 6 bases, with 11 bases between them. The CDR3 nucleotides are TGTGCCTGGGGGGTGGGCGTTCAGCCCCAGCATTTT. Protein: CAWGVGVQPQHF.

V and J are TRBV10-3 and TRBJ1-2; 9 bases line up with TRBD1. This CDR3 is built from 12 residues. Germline CDR1 and CDR2: ENHRY and SYGVKD. The J segment lost 4 bases and the V segment lost 11 bases, leaving 5 bases of the junction unmatched. The CDR3 DNA reads TGTGCCTTTAGACAGGGGGGCTATGGCTACACCTTC. Translating it yields CAFRQGGYGYTF.

This chain uses TRBV18 with TRBJ2-7, with TRBD1 identical over 7 bases. The CDR3 contains 14 residues. V lost 1 base to trimming and J lost 5 bases; unmatched junction nucleotides: 5. CDR1 is KGHSH and CDR2 is LQKENI in the germline V gene. The CDR3 DNA reads as TGTGCCAGCTCACCACGACAGGGTACGAACGAGCAGTACTTC. It translates to CASSPRQGTNEQYF.

CDR3 region: CASSSGSGEETQYF. Written as DNA, the CDR3 is TGTGCCAGCAGCTCCGGTAGCGGGGAAGAGACCCAGTACTTC. The chain recombines TRBV5-6 with TRBJ2-5, with TRBD2 identical over 8 bases. Trimming removed 3 bases from V and 3 bases from J; junction bases left unmatched: 4. Germline CDR1 and CDR2: SGHDT and YYEEEE. CDR3 length equals 14 residues.

This clone was picked up one time. Here the CDR3 DNA reads TGTGCCAGCAGTCCTAGCGGGAGTTACGAGCAGTACTTC. Translating gives CASSPSGSYEQYF. This sequence joins TRBV27 and TRBJ2-7, with TRBD2 matching over 10 bases. Unmatched junction bases numbered 2, after V lost 5 bases and J lost 4 bases. The CDR3 is 13 residues long. Per germline, CDR1 MNHEY and CDR2 SMNVEV (reference sequence).

This rearrangement joins TRBV7-3 to TRBJ2-1; perhaps TRBD1 as D (6 bases). Germline CDR1 SGHTA, CDR2 FQGTGA. This CDR3 has 13 residues. The V and J ends lost 5 bases and 9 bases respectively, with 14 bases between them. CDR3 nucleotide sequence: TGTGCCAGCAGCGCACAACTAGGGGGTGAGCAGTTCTTC. This translates into CASSAQLGGEQFF.